This T cell receptor (beta chain) is from a study of control samples from healthy donors and cancer patients (TCRdb year 2020). Comment on this clone: The antigen it binds to is not known. Base quality data are lacking; no much larger clone is found one base away.

Relative to germline, V is 6 bases shorter and J is 4 bases shorter, with 12 bases between their ends. The CDR3, from cysteine to phenylalanine, totals 13 residues. The only DNA kept is the CDR3, 39 bases in frame from the first base. Taken from the germline V gene, the CDR1 and CDR2 loops are SGHDN and FVKESK. Library creation used the immunoSEQ multiplex PCR assay. TCRdb took over this immuneACCESS table, retaining in-frame rearrangements with V and J assigned. Such tables are incomplete; in checked studies, under half of the missing clones stem from an unresolved V gene, and the remainder is unexplained. For this sample the table gives approximately 82,000 clones, of which more than 70% were detected only once. The ten largest make up around 20% of the sample.

Sample: blood. The receptor chain draws on TRBV14 and TRBJ2-5; TRBD1 might be the D gene, on 6 matching bases. The TCR originated in a man aged 50 to 60 in good health. The nucleotide sequence is TGTGCCAGCAGATACAGGGACCGAGAGACCCAGTACTTC. It specifies CASRYRDRETQYF.